This T cell receptor (beta chain) was observed in a study of CD8+ T cells in alopecia areata. Reverse transcription of extracted RNA yielded cDNA, which provided the sequencing template. Generated by immunoSEQ multiplex PCR, the TCRdb table keeps only in-frame clones and is missing some. The sample shows more than 200,000 clones, under 80% of them seen only once. The CDR3 runs 17 residues. The J segment lost 5 bases and the V segment lost 5 bases, leaving 17 bases of the junction unmatched. CDR1 SGHRS and CDR2 YFSETQ come from the germline V gene. This clone was recorded only once. The source was CD4+ T cells sorted from blood, collected at week 0. The gene calls are TRBV5-1 and TRBJ2-5, with TRBD2 matching over 8 bases. The TCR was taken from a human donor with alopecia areata. CDR3 sequence reads: CASRRGSTSASRETQYF. CDR3 in DNA: TGCGCCAGCAGACGGGGGTCGACTAGCGCCTCTCGGGAGACCCAGTACTTC. The complete variable domain, with remaining parts taken from reference TRBV5-1 and TRBJ2-5, reads KAGVTQTPRYLIKTRGQQVTLSCSPISGHRSVSWYQQTPGQGLQFLFEYFSETQRNKGNFPGRFSGRQFSNSRSEMNVSTLELGDSALYLCASRRGSTSASRETQYFGPGTRLLVL.